This is a list of T cell receptor beta chains from one sample in a study of T-cell memory formation after mild COVID-19. TCRdb independently ran MiXCR on the 5' RACE reads; one entry per CDR3 protein. The sample carries some 490,000 distinct CDR3 sequences, over 15% recorded once. Sample: PBMCs or a T cell subset sorted from them (not recorded which). Every receptor here comes from an adult woman who had mild COVID-19 (a few samples of this study predate the infection). Cell type and time point are not known. Both conserved end residues are part of each CDR3. A D gene is named only where the DNA matches it firmly. Where a row states a size, it is once, few, many or the class of an expanded clone; other rows omit it.

size	V	J	D	DNA	CDR3
few	TRBV20-1	TRBJ1-6	NA	TGCAGTGCTAGAGACCCCAGCACGAACGCCTATAATTCACCCCTCCACTTT	CSARDPSTNAYNSPLHF
NA	TRBV5-1	TRBJ2-3	NA	TGCGCCAGCAGCTCCGGGACGCCGGGGAGCACAGATACGCAGTATTTT	CASSSGTPGSTDTQYF
NA	TRBV24-1	TRBJ2-7	NA	TGTGCCACCAGTGACGGCAGCCTGGGTTCCTACGAGCAGTACTTC	CATSDGSLGSYEQYF
NA	TRBV12-3/TRBV12-4	TRBJ1-2	NA	TGTGCCAGCAGTTTTAGGGACGGCTATGGCTACACCTTC	CASSFRDGYGYTF
NA	TRBV29-1	TRBJ2-2	TRBD1	TGCAGCGTTTACCCGGGACAGGGGCGCACCGGGGAGCTGTTTTTT	CSVYPGQGRTGELFF
NA	TRBV5-1	TRBJ2-3	NA	TGCGCCAGCAGCTTTATGCCTACAGATACGCAGTATTTT	CASSFMPTDTQYF
many	TRBV12-3/TRBV12-4	TRBJ2-7	NA	TGTGCCACCTCAAGGCAGGGCCCCTACGAGCAGTACTTC	CATSRQGPYEQYF
few	TRBV30	TRBJ2-2	NA	TGTGCCTGGAGCCTAGGAAGGGGCGGGGAGCTGTTTTTT	CAWSLGRGGELFF
NA	TRBV20-1	TRBJ2-1	NA	TGCAGTGCTAGACCTAGGAGGGACAATGAGCAGTTCTTC	CSARPRRDNEQFF
many	TRBV9	TRBJ2-3	NA	TGTGCCAGCAGCACCACAGATACGCAGTATTTT	CASSTTDTQYF
few	TRBV5-1	TRBJ2-7	NA	TGCGCCAGCAGCTCACCGGGACACCGAGGGGACGAGCAGTACTTC	CASSSPGHRGDEQYF
few	TRBV9	TRBJ2-3	NA	TGTGCCAGCAGCGTAGTCGTCGGACTGAGAACAGATACGCAGTATTTT	CASSVVVGLRTDTQYF